Listed below are T cell receptor beta chains from one sample, sequenced in a study of beta chain features in type 1 diabetes. Some clones are missing from TCRdb's copy, which holds only in-frame ones; the method was immunoSEQ multiplex PCR. Among approximately 23,000 clones listed, roughly three quarters were seen once. Sequencing used Tregs from blood. Source of these receptors: a woman aged 40 to 50 in good health. Both conserved end residues are part of each CDR3. Fields, in order: J gene, D gene, V gene, clone size, CDR3 protein, CDR3 DNA. D genes are given only for firm matches. For some rows the clone size is stated as once, few or many, or as a class when expanded; others skip it.

>TRBJ1-5|TRBD1|TRBV2|.
CASSVTGARTNQPQHF
TGTGCCAGCAGTGTTACAGGGGCCCGAACCAATCAGCCCCAGCATTTT
>TRBJ1-1|.|TRBV5-5|medium-sized
CASSTRYEETGRNTEAFF
TGTGCCAGCAGCACTAGATACGAGGAAACTGGAAGGAACACTGAAGCTTTCTTT
>TRBJ1-2|.|TRBV4-1|.
CASSQDFTPGWDYGYTF
TGCGCCAGCAGCCAAGATTTTACACCGGGGTGGGACTATGGCTACACCTTC
>TRBJ1-2|TRBD1|TRBV4-2|.
CASFQGGAGGYGYTF
TGTGCCAGCTTCCAGGGCGGTGCAGGGGGTTATGGCTACACCTTC
>TRBJ2-7|TRBD1|TRBV6-5|few
CAIKGTGGESYEQYF
TGTGCCATCAAAGGGACAGGGGGTGAGTCCTACGAGCAGTACTTC
>TRBJ1-5|TRBD1|TRBV19|few
CASSPGDRRQPQHF
TGTGCCAGTAGTCCCGGGGACAGACGGCAGCCCCAGCATTTT
>TRBJ1-6|TRBD1|TRBV5-1|.
CASAPDRVGSPLHF
TGCGCCAGCGCCCCGGACAGGGTGGGTTCACCCCTCCACTTT
>TRBJ1-5|.|TRBV13|.
CASSYSGNQPQHF
TGTGCCAGCAGCTACTCGGGGAATCAGCCCCAGCATTTT
>TRBJ2-7|TRBD2|TRBV5-4|.
CASSLLAGGYEQYF
TGTGCCAGCAGCTTGCTAGCGGGGGGCTACGAGCAGTACTTC
>TRBJ2-2|TRBD2|TRBV7-9|.
CASSRLAGGHTGELFF
TGTGCCAGCAGCCGCCTAGCGGGGGGGCACACCGGGGAGCTGTTTTTT
>TRBJ2-1|TRBD1|TRBV6-5|.
CASSWGGQGVNEQFF
TGTGCCAGCAGTTGGGGGGGACAGGGGGTTAATGAGCAGTTCTTC
>TRBJ2-7|TRBD1|TRBV19|few
CASRNTGGRSYEQYF
TGTGCCAGTAGGAACACAGGGGGTAGGTCCTACGAGCAGTACTTC